Listed below are T cell receptor beta chains from one sample, sequenced in a study of blood T cell repertoires in COVID-19. Libraries were prepared by immunoSEQ multiplex PCR; TCRdb keeps only in-frame clonotypes and omits some of them. The sample consists of 150,000 to 200,000 clones, 80% to 90% of them appearing once. Sequenced sample: peripheral blood. The receptors stem from a man aged 60-69 years with acute or convalescent COVID-19. Each CDR3 is given without its conserved first and last residue. Part of the rows lack a size; the others show once, few, many or a class for expanded clones.

J gene | V gene | CDR3 length | clone size | CDR3 protein
TRBJ2-1 | TRBV11-3 | 13 | . | ASSLTGTSVGEQF
TRBJ1-6 | TRBV6-1 | 15 | . | ASSEHTGSSYNSPLH
TRBJ2-7 | TRBV6-5 | 13 | . | ASSYSSLAGGEQY
TRBJ2-2 | TRBV9 | 14 | . | ASSAPSGLNTGELF
TRBJ2-7 | TRBV5-6 | 14 | . | ASRRGGTGFPLEQY
TRBJ2-7 | TRBV7-9 | 13 | . | ASSLSDTGMREQY
TRBJ2-5 | TRBV18 | 14 | . | ASSPQRRKGQETQY
TRBJ1-6 | TRBV27 | 11 | . | ASSFRGESPLH
TRBJ2-7 | TRBV20-1 | 11 | . | SASGTALGEQY
TRBJ1-3 | TRBV6-5 | 13 | . | ASRTTRDSGNTIY
TRBJ2-7 | TRBV11-1 | 12 | . | ASSQQGATYEQY
TRBJ2-7 | TRBV4-1 | 13 | . | ASSPTGTVPYEQY
TRBJ2-1 | TRBV11-2 | 13 | . | ASSRASGRNNEQF
TRBJ1-5 | TRBV6-6 | 11 | . | ASMGWTDQPQH
TRBJ2-2 | TRBV7-2 | 13 | . | ASRPGQPNTGELF
TRBJ1-1 | TRBV7-3 | 11 | . | ASSSTGGREAF
TRBJ2-7 | TRBV19 | 12 | . | ASSPRRENPEQY
TRBJ1-2 | TRBV28 | 11 | . | ASSPTLRYGYT
TRBJ1-5 | TRBV5-6 | 12 | . | ASSGGQGGQPQH
TRBJ2-1 | TRBV3-1/TRBV3-2 | 13 | . | ASSYTYSRGNEQF
TRBJ2-7 | TRBV12-3/TRBV12-4 | 11 | . | ASSLGTGRPID
TRBJ2-1 | TRBV19 | 14 | once | ASSLLAGGLFAEQF
TRBJ2-2 | TRBV5-4 | 11 | . | ASSPGATGELF
TRBJ1-1 | TRBV6-5 | 11 | . | ASLRGGNTEAF
TRBJ2-5 | TRBV7-9 | 13 | . | ASSSPHRARETQY
TRBJ2-7 | TRBV19 | 13 | . | ASSARLAGRYEQY
TRBJ2-3 | TRBV28 | 16 | . | ASRNIPSGSGGTDTQY
TRBJ1-1 | TRBV30 | 12 | . | AWRSGGMNTEAF
TRBJ2-1 | TRBV7-3 | 12 | . | ASSLTGLALEQF
TRBJ2-7 | TRBV7-2 | 13 | . | ASSPGLAASYEQY
TRBJ1-1 | TRBV5-1 | 11 | . | ASSLVGATEAF
TRBJ2-1 | TRBV19 | 10 | few | ASSISGGVQF
TRBJ2-4 | TRBV4-2 | 18 | . | ASSQVALAGEVGTKNIQY
TRBJ2-3 | TRBV6-2/TRBV6-3 | 9 | . | ASSFGLTQY
TRBJ2-4 | TRBV2 | 11 | . | ASSVQGGVGRN
TRBJ1-3 | TRBV28 | 12 | . | ASTSPGSGNTIY
TRBJ1-1 | TRBV29-1 | 11 | . | SVEDRGYTEAF
TRBJ1-2 | TRBV6-6 | 11 | . | ASTLGTQKGYT
TRBJ1-2 | TRBV7-3 | 11 | . | ASSLYRVYGYT
TRBJ1-3 | TRBV7-9 | 14 | . | ASSWAREVSGNTIY
TRBJ2-2 | TRBV10-1 | 16 | . | ASRGRGLAGARAGELF
TRBJ2-1 | TRBV27 | 14 | . | ASSLSLRVSYNEQF
TRBJ1-2 | TRBV5-5 | 11 | . | ASKREEAYGYT
TRBJ2-3 | TRBV30 | 14 | . | AWSRPSSGRPDTQY
TRBJ1-5 | TRBV15 | 13 | . | ATSRDPGFNQPQH
TRBJ1-2 | TRBV27 | 12 | . | ASSSSDRAGGYT
TRBJ1-2 | TRBV18 | 11 | . | ASSPAHGVGYT
TRBJ2-5 | TRBV9 | 14 | . | ASSVGSSGSRETQY
TRBJ2-1 | TRBV7-3 | 12 | . | ASSLTGTPGEQF
TRBJ2-5 | TRBV5-1 | 13 | . | ASSPGQSFQETQY
TRBJ2-7 | TRBV4-1 | 13 | . | ASSQDGTSVYEQY